This T cell receptor beta chain comes out of a study of blood T cell repertoires in COVID-19. Study-level background: The United States, Italy and Spain were the sources of the acute and convalescent COVID-19 samples.

Profiled with immunoSEQ multiplex PCR; TCRdb holds only in-frame clones, not every one. The profile shows 350,000 to 400,000 clones, about nine tenths of them singletons. Exposed participants came across a COVID-19 case within 2 weeks before study entry. Sequenced: PBMCs or T cells enriched from blood (not recorded which). The sequence came from a woman in her thirties or forties who had been exposed to COVID-19.

The DNA for the CDR3 is TGTGCCAGCAGTTTCCGGGACCAAGAGACCCAGTACTTC. Protein sequence: CASSFRDQETQYF. The chain employs TRBV2 and TRBJ2-5; the D is unclear. The V end was cut by 5 bases, the J end by 0 bases, with 7 bases between. CDR3 size: 13 residues. CDR1 SNHLY and CDR2 FYNNEI come from the germline V gene. Complete variable domain (other parts from reference TRBV2 and TRBJ2-5): EPEVTQTPSHQVTQMGQEVILRCVPISNHLYFYWYRQILGQKVEFLVSFYNNEISEKSEIFDDQFSVERPDGSNFTLKIRSTKLEDSAMYFCASSFRDQETQYFGPGTRLLVL.